The clone carrying this T cell receptor beta chain appeared many times. Antigen: not known. MiXCR, applied by TCRdb to the 5' RACE reads, yields one record per CDR3 protein. Of roughly 1,500,000 distinct CDR3 sequences detected, about 32% appear once; the ten largest clones hold 0.27%. This sample was taken from a study of identical twins. Study-level findings and limits: Weaker excess sharing between twins was seen in beta out-of-frame sequences.

Trimming removed 3 bases at V and 7 bases at J, with 9 bases between. This CDR3 contains 12 residues. Germline CDR1 and CDR2: MNHEY and SVGAGI. The genes are TRBV6-5 and TRBJ1-2; no firm D call. The sample comprised cord blood. The TCR originated in a newborn girl in good health. DNA for the CDR3: TGTGCCAGCAGTTATGCCGGGTCTGGCTACACCTTC. Translation gives CASSYAGSGYTF.